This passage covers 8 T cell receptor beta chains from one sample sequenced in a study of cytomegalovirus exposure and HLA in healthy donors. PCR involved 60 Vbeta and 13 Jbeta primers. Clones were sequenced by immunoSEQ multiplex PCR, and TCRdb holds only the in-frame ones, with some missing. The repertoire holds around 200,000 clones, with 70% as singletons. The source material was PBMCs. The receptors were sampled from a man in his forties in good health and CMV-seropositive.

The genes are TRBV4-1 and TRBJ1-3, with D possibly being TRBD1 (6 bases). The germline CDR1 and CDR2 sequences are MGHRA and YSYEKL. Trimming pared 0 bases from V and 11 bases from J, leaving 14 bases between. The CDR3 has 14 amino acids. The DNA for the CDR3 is TGCGCCAGCAGCCAAGATGGGGACACCGGGGCCATATATTTT. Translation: CASSQDGDTGAIYF.

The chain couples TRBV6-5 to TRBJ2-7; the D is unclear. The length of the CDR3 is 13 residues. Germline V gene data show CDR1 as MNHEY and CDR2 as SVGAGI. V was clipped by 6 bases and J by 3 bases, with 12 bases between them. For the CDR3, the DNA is TGTGCCAGCAGCCTGAACTTTGACTACGAGCAGTACTTC. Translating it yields CASSLNFDYEQYF.

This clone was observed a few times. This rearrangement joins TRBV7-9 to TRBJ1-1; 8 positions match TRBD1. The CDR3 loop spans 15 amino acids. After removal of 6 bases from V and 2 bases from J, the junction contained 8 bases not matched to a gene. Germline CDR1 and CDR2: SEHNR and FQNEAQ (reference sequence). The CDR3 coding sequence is TGTGCCAGCAGTTCAAGACAGGGGCAAAACACTGAAGCTTTCTTT. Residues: CASSSRQGQNTEAFF.

CDR3 DNA sequence: TGTGCCAGTAGTATAGTGGCAGATGCAACTAATGAAAAACTGTTTTTT. Amino acids: CASSIVADATNEKLFF. This chain joins TRBV19 and TRBJ1-4; D is unresolved. The ends were cut back, 1 base at V and 0 bases at J, with 9 bases in the middle. The CDR3 runs to 16 residues. Germline V CDR1 and CDR2: LNHDA, SQIVND (reference sequence).

As DNA, the CDR3 is TGTGCCAGCAGTGAACCAGGGACAGTACACGATGAAAAACTGTTTTTT. It yields the protein CASSEPGTVHDEKLFF. The chain combines TRBV6-1 with TRBJ1-4, with 7 bases identical to TRBD1. Trimming took 2 bases from V and 6 from J; bases not matched to a gene: 9. The CDR3 extends over 16 amino acids. CDR1 is MNHNS, CDR2 SASEGT, per germline.

This chain's CDR3 is CASSVGDSLTLGAQHF. DNA of the CDR3: TGTGCCAGCAGCGTAGGTGACAGCCTAACCCTAGGGGCCCAGCATTTT. The J gene is TRBJ1-5, the V gene TRBV9, with TRBD1 as a possible D gene (5 bases). The CDR3 contains 16 residues. The V gene's germline CDR1 is SGDLS and CDR2 YYNGEE. V lost 0 bases and J 11 bases, leaving 21 bases between the germline ends.

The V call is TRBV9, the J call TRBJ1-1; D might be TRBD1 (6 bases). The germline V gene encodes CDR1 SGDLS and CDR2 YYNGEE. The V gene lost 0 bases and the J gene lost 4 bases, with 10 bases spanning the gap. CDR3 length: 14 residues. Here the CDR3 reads CASSVAGGATEAFF. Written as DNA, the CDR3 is TGTGCCAGCAGCGTAGCTGGGGGCGCCACTGAAGCTTTCTTT.

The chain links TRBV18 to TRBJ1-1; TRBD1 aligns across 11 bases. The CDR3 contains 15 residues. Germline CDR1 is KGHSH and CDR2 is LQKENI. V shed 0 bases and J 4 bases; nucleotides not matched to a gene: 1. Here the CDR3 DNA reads TGTGCCAGCTCACCACCGGACAGGGGGCGCACTGAAGCTTTCTTT. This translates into CASSPPDRGRTEAFF. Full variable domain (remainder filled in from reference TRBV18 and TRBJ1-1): NAGVMQNPRHLVRRRGQEARLRCSPMKGHSHVYWYRQLPEEGLKFMVYLQKENIIDESGMPKERFSAEFPKEGPSILRIQQVVRGDSAAYFCASSPPDRGRTEAFFGQGTRLTVV.